This T cell receptor (beta chain) was identified during a study of shared clonotypes between healthy human individuals. V dropped 8 bases and J dropped 2 bases, with 10 bases sitting between them. The CDR3 has 12 amino acids. Per germline, CDR1 SGHAT and CDR2 FQNNGV. The protocol was immunoSEQ multiplex PCR, while the TCRdb copy is restricted to in-frame clones and leaves out a portion. The table records a few million clones, under 95% of them present only once. This TCR was recovered from a man aged 18 to 29 in good health. Some clones in this sample may be carry-over from other donors' samples. Sequenced: naive CD4+ T cells from PBMCs. The subset was: CD45RA+ positively selected. The rearrangement joins TRBV11-2 to TRBJ2-7, with unresolved D. CDR3 sequence (DNA): TGTGCCAGCCTCTCGATCCCCTACGAGCAGTACTTC. This encodes CASLSIPYEQYF. Together with reference TRBV11-2 and TRBJ2-7, the CDR3 gives the full variable domain: EAGVAQSPRYKIIEKRQSVAFWCNPISGHATLYWYQQILGQGPKLLIQFQNNGVVDDSQLPKDRFSAERLKGVDSTLKIQPAKLEDSAVYLCASLSIPYEQYFGPGTRLTVT.